Listed below are T cell receptor beta chains from one sample, sequenced in a study of cytomegalovirus exposure and HLA in healthy donors. Measured with immunoSEQ multiplex PCR; TCRdb has only the in-frame clones, and not every one. The top ten hold less than 3% of the sample, which has around 140,000 clones, 75% to 80% seen once. The sample was PBMCs. These receptors all come from a woman between 18 and 29 years old in good health and CMV-seropositive. The CDR3 runs from the conserved cysteine through the conserved F or W. A D gene is named only where the DNA matches it firmly. Where a row states a size, it is once, few, many or the class of an expanded clone; other rows omit it.

j_call,d_call,v_call,clone_size,cdr3_aa,cdr3_nt
TRBJ1-1,TRBD1,TRBV9,NA,CASSVGTGPNTEAFF,TGTGCCAGCAGCGTCGGGACAGGTCCGAACACTGAAGCTTTCTTT
TRBJ2-5,NA,TRBV2,NA,CASSEGPSRGETQYF,TGTGCCAGCAGTGAGGGGCCATCTCGAGGAGAGACCCAGTACTTC
TRBJ1-5,NA,TRBV30,NA,CAWSARGGDVSNQPQHF,TGTGCCTGGAGTGCCCGGGGGGGGGACGTTAGCAATCAGCCCCAGCATTTT
TRBJ2-1,TRBD2,TRBV6-5,NA,CASSYSTSGGSPAFF,TGTGCCAGCAGTTACTCTACTAGCGGGGGTTCCCCGGCGTTCTTC
TRBJ2-1,TRBD1,TRBV4-1,NA,CASSQPRQGPYNEQFF,TGCGCCAGCAGCCAACCCCGACAGGGGCCCTACAATGAGCAGTTCTTC
TRBJ2-7,TRBD2,TRBV5-5,once,CASSLTRGVSYEQYF,TGTGCCAGCAGCTTGACCCGGGGGGTTTCCTACGAGCAGTACTTC
TRBJ1-3,NA,TRBV9,NA,CASSVGGTRSGNTIYF,TGTGCCAGCAGCGTAGGCGGCACCCGCTCTGGAAACACCATATATTTT
TRBJ1-6,NA,TRBV30,NA,CAWSVSQGSSYNSPLHF,TGTGCCTGGAGTGTGTCGCAGGGAAGCTCCTATAATTCACCCCTCCACTTT
TRBJ1-5,NA,TRBV6-5,NA,CASSRDRTGQPQHF,TGTGCCAGCAGCCGAGACAGAACCGGGCAGCCCCAGCATTTT
TRBJ1-1,NA,TRBV2,NA,CASRWKGALNTEAFF,TGTGCCAGCAGGTGGAAAGGGGCACTGAACACTGAAGCTTTCTTT
TRBJ1-4,NA,TRBV30,few,CAWRPRGEKLFF,TGTGCCTGGAGACCCAGAGGGGAAAAACTGTTTTTT
TRBJ2-2,NA,TRBV4-1,NA,CASSQGIRTEKVIGNTGELFF,TGCGCCAGCAGCCAAGGCATCCGGACAGAGAAAGTTATTGGAAACACCGGGGAGCTGTTTTTT
TRBJ1-5,TRBD1,TRBV18,NA,CASSPGTGLNQPQHF,TGTGCCAGCTCACCCGGGACAGGGCTTAACCAGCCCCAGCATTTT
TRBJ1-2,NA,TRBV30,NA,CAWSRHPDGYTF,TGTGCCTGGAGTAGACACCCGGATGGCTACACCTTC
TRBJ2-4,TRBD1,TRBV10-1,once,CASSEGTGLKAKNIQYF,TGCGCCAGCAGTGAGGGGACAGGGCTAAAAGCCAAAAACATTCAGTACTTC
TRBJ2-3,TRBD2,TRBV25-1,NA,CASSEVRRGGPRDTQYF,TGTGCCAGCAGTGAAGTGAGGCGGGGGGGCCCGAGAGATACGCAGTATTTT
TRBJ2-7,NA,TRBV6-1,NA,CASSGAGTYEQYF,TGTGCCAGCAGTGGGGCAGGAACCTACGAGCAGTACTTC
TRBJ2-5,TRBD2,TRBV6-1,few,CASSEFGGEGWETQYF,TGTGCCAGCAGTGAATTCGGGGGGGAGGGTTGGGAGACCCAGTACTTC
TRBJ2-1,NA,TRBV7-2,NA,CASRLGQAGNEQFF,TGTGCCAGCAGGCTTGGACAGGCGGGGAATGAGCAGTTCTTC
TRBJ2-5,NA,TRBV2,NA,CASRDAGAETQYF,TGTGCCAGCCGGGACGCAGGGGCGGAGACCCAGTACTTC
TRBJ1-2,TRBD1,TRBV2,NA,CASSEAARGNYGYTF,TGTGCCAGCAGTGAAGCTGCCAGGGGGAACTATGGCTACACCTTC
TRBJ2-1,NA,TRBV5-1,NA,CASSLAGADNEQFF,TGCGCCAGCAGCTTGGCCGGAGCCGACAATGAGCAGTTCTTC
TRBJ2-2,NA,TRBV6-5,NA,CASGRRQPSPGELFF,TGTGCCAGCGGGAGGCGACAGCCGTCACCCGGGGAGCTGTTTTTT
TRBJ1-5,NA,TRBV7-8,NA,CASSSGQISNQPQHF,TGTGCCAGCAGCTCCGGACAAATTAGCAATCAGCCCCAGCATTTT
TRBJ2-3,TRBD1,TRBV5-4,few,CASSDGTASTDTQYF,TGTGCCAGCAGCGACGGGACAGCGAGCACAGATACGCAGTATTTT
TRBJ1-2,NA,TRBV15,NA,CATSRDRGYYGYTF,TGTGCCACCAGCAGAGACAGGGGTTACTATGGCTACACCTTC
TRBJ2-1,TRBD2,TRBV9,NA,CASSVGPTSGGSEQFF,TGTGCCAGCAGCGTAGGCCCGACTAGCGGGGGGTCCGAGCAGTTCTTC
TRBJ1-1,NA,TRBV28,NA,CASSAPGKAFF,TGTGCCAGCAGTGCGCCAGGGAAGGCTTTCTTT
TRBJ1-1,NA,TRBV6-5,NA,CASSFEGDTEAFF,TGTGCCAGCAGTTTCGAAGGGGACACTGAAGCTTTCTTT
TRBJ1-5,NA,TRBV27,NA,CASSWRTGPGEPQHF,TGTGCCAGCAGTTGGAGGACGGGGCCGGGGGAGCCCCAGCATTTT
TRBJ1-1,TRBD1,TRBV5-6,few,CASSLTGITEAFF,TGTGCCAGCAGCCTGACAGGGATCACTGAAGCTTTCTTT
TRBJ2-2,NA,TRBV9,NA,CASSVVRESFTGELFF,TGTGCCAGCAGCGTGGTAAGAGAGAGTTTCACCGGGGAGCTGTTTTTT
TRBJ1-5,TRBD1,TRBV2,NA,CASCYRGLSNQPQHF,TGTGCCAGTTGTTACAGGGGCCTTAGCAATCAGCCCCAGCATTTT
TRBJ1-1,NA,TRBV25-1,NA,CASSPHNTEAFF,TGTGCCAGCAGTCCCCATAACACTGAAGCTTTCTTT
TRBJ2-7,TRBD1,TRBV6-5,NA,CASRTGTYEQYF,TGTGCCAGCCGGACAGGGACCTACGAGCAGTACTTC
TRBJ1-5,NA,TRBV10-2,NA,CASSEARVVGQPQHF,TGCGCCAGCAGTGAGGCCAGGGTAGTCGGTCAGCCCCAGCATTTT
TRBJ2-2,NA,TRBV5-1,NA,CASSQDNSVGELFF,TGCGCCAGCAGCCAAGACAACAGTGTCGGGGAGCTGTTTTTT
TRBJ1-1,NA,TRBV5-1,NA,CASSFTTGTTNTEAFF,TGCGCCAGCAGCTTCACCACAGGGACGACGAACACTGAAGCTTTCTTT
TRBJ2-3,TRBD2,TRBV7-7,once,CASSIGLAGTDTQYF,TGTGCCAGCAGCATTGGACTAGCTGGCACAGATACGCAGTATTTT
TRBJ2-7,TRBD2,TRBV5-5,NA,CASSSGLAGGEQYF,TGTGCCAGCAGCTCGGGACTAGCGGGGGGAGAGCAGTACTTC
TRBJ2-7,TRBD1,TRBV12-5,NA,CASGTGQGPYEQYF,TGTGCTAGTGGTACGGGACAGGGACCCTACGAGCAGTACTTC
TRBJ2-2,TRBD1,TRBV5-8,NA,CASSLGQGAGELFF,TGTGCCAGCAGCTTGGGACAGGGGGCCGGGGAGCTGTTTTTT
TRBJ1-5,NA,TRBV2,once,CASTTEQAVGQPQHF,TGTGCCAGCACCACTGAACAGGCAGTGGGTCAGCCCCAGCATTTT
TRBJ1-6,TRBD1,TRBV19,NA,CASTSLEGQSNNSPLHF,TGTGCCAGTACTTCACTAGAGGGACAGTCGAATAATTCACCCCTCCACTTT
TRBJ2-7,NA,TRBV6-5,NA,CASSYSGGRVYEQYF,TGTGCCAGCAGTTACTCAGGAGGACGGGTTTACGAGCAGTACTTC
TRBJ1-6,TRBD1,TRBV28,NA,CASSEGALNSPLHF,TGTGCCAGCAGCGAGGGGGCGTTGAATTCACCCCTCCACTTT
TRBJ2-3,NA,TRBV18,few,CASSPSGVSTDTQYF,TGTGCCAGCTCACCTAGCGGAGTTAGCACAGATACGCAGTATTTT
TRBJ1-3,NA,TRBV28,NA,CASSYRWYSGNTIYF,TGTGCCAGCAGTTACAGGTGGTACTCTGGAAACACCATATATTTT
TRBJ1-5,TRBD1,TRBV19,NA,CASTRGTGGNQPQHF,TGTGCCAGTACTAGGGGGACAGGGGGCAATCAGCCCCAGCATTTT
TRBJ2-7,TRBD1,TRBV28,NA,CASTYPGGEQYF,TGTGCCAGCACCTACCCAGGGGGCGAGCAGTACTTC
TRBJ2-5,NA,TRBV6-5,NA,CAVHKRETQYF,TGTGCCGTCCATAAGAGGGAGACCCAGTACTTC
TRBJ1-5,TRBD1,TRBV19,NA,CASSPGGTGGNQPQHF,TGTGCCAGTTCTCCCGGAGGGACAGGGGGGAATCAGCCCCAGCATTTT
TRBJ2-4,NA,TRBV5-1,NA,CASSGPSGQERYF,TGCGCCAGCAGCGGGCCATCGGGACAAGAACGGTACTTC
TRBJ2-5,TRBD2,TRBV7-8,NA,CASSSEYLAGLGETQYF,TGTGCCAGCAGCTCAGAATATCTAGCGGGGTTAGGGGAGACCCAGTACTTC
TRBJ1-1,NA,TRBV21-1,NA,CASSDYPDRLNTEAFF,TGTGCCAGCAGCGATTACCCGGACAGGTTGAACACTGAAGCTTTCTTT
TRBJ1-4,NA,TRBV21-1,NA,CASRKDQGKHEKLFF,TGTGCCAGCAGGAAAGATCAGGGGAAGCATGAAAAACTGTTTTTT
TRBJ2-3,TRBD2,TRBV5-1,NA,CASSLALTSGGHTDTQYF,TGCGCCAGCAGCTTGGCCCTCACTAGCGGGGGCCACACAGATACGCAGTATTTT